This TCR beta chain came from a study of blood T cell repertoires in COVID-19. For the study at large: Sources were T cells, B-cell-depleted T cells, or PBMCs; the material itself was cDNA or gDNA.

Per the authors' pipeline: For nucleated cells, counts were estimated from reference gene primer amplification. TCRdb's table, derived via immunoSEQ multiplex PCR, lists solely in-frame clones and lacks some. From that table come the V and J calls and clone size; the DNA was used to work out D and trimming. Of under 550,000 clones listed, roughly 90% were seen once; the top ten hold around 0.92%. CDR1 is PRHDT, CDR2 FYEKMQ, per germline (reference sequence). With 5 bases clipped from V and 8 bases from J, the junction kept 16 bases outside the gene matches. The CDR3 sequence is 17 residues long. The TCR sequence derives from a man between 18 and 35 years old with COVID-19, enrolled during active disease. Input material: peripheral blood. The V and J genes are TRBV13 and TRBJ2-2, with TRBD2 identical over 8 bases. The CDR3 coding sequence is TGTGCCAGCAGCGCCCAGACAATCCCGGGGGGGCCTGGGGAGCTGTTTTTT. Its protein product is CASSAQTIPGGPGELFF. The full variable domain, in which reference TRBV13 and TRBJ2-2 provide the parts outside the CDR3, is AAGVIQSPRHLIKEKRETATLKCYPIPRHDTVYWYQQGPGQDPQFLISFYEKMQSDKGSIPDRFSAQQFSDYHSELNMSSLELGDSALYFCASSAQTIPGGPGELFFGEGSRLTVL.